Described below is a single T cell receptor (beta chain) sequence and its context. The sample is drawn from a study of T cells in Graves' hyperthyroidism and ophthalmopathy. Amplified TCR beta CDR3 regions came from RNA transcripts. The primer set for the first-round RT-PCR of the TCR CDR3 was HTBI. TCRdb ran MiXCR on the multiplex PCR reads and lists one entry per CDR3 protein. The sample includes about 420,000 distinct CDR3 sequences, roughly 14% of them seen just once. The CDR3 extends over 16 amino acids. The germline CDR1 and CDR2 sequences are SNHLY and FYNNEI. The V gene lost 0 bases and the J gene lost 6 bases, with 15 bases spanning the gap.

This chain connects TRBV2 to TRBJ1-5; D perhaps matches TRBD1 (6 bases). This receptor was obtained from a woman between 18 and 29 years old with Graves' hyperthyroidism. The sequenced sample consisted of blood. The CDR3 nucleotides are TGTGCCAGCAGTGAAGCCGCTAAAAAGGGGGGTCAGCCCCAGCATTTT. Protein: CASSEAAKKGGQPQHF. The full variable domain, with the rest looked up from reference TRBV2 and TRBJ1-5, is EPEVTQTPSHQVTQMGQEVILRCVPISNHLYFYWYRQILGQKVEFLVSFYNNEISEKSEIFDDQFSVERPDGSNFTLKIRSTKLEDSAMYFCASSEAAKKGGQPQHFGDGTRLSIL.